This TCR beta chain was retrieved from a study of cytomegalovirus exposure and HLA in healthy donors. General study results and limits: In vitro confirmation showed three CMV-associated chains to be CMV antigen specific.

With 4 bases removed from V and 2 bases from J, the gap between germline ends came to 15 bases. Germline-derived CDR1 and CDR2 are SGHRS and YFSETQ. The CDR3 consists of 15 residues. Both 60 Vbeta primers and 13 Jbeta primers went into the PCR. TCRdb's copy holds only in-frame clones and misses some; the assay was immunoSEQ multiplex PCR. There are about 110,000 clones in the sample; roughly 74% occur only once, and about 2.5% lies in the top ten. Notes on this clone: Its antigen remains unidentified.

What was sequenced was PBMCs. This TCR was recovered from a middle-aged man in good health and CMV-seronegative. The chain uses TRBV5-1 and TRBJ1-1; tentative D call: TRBD1 (5 bases). The CDR3 coding sequence is TGCGCCAGCAGCGATATGGGGCCGATAAACACTGAAGCTTTCTTT. Amino acid sequence: CASSDMGPINTEAFF. Variable domain in full (rest from reference TRBV5-1 and TRBJ1-1): KAGVTQTPRYLIKTRGQQVTLSCSPISGHRSVSWYQQTPGQGLQFLFEYFSETQRNKGNFPGRFSGRQFSNSRSEMNVSTLELGDSALYLCASSDMGPINTEAFFGQGTRLTVV.